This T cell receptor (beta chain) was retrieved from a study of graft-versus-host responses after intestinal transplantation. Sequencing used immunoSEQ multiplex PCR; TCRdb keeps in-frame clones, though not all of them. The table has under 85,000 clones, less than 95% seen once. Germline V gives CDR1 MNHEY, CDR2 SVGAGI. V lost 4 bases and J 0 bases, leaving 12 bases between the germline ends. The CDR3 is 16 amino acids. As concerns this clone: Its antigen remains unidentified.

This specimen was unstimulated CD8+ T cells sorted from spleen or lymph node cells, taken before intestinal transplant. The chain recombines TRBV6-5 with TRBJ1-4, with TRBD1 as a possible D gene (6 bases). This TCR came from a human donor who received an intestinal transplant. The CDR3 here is CASSSGQSATNEKLFF. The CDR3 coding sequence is TGTGCCAGCAGTTCCGGACAGTCTGCAACTAATGAAAAACTGTTTTTT.